This T cell receptor (beta chain) was recorded in a study of blood T cell repertoires in COVID-19. Whole-study context: Spain, Italy and the United States supplied samples that represented acute and convalescent COVID-19.

V was cut by 6 bases and J by 2 bases, with 5 bases left in between. Germline values: CDR1 SGHTA, CDR2 FQGNSA. The CDR3 contains 12 residues. Per the study methods: Estimates of nucleated cell counts were drawn from the amplification of reference gene primers. Clones were sequenced by immunoSEQ multiplex PCR, and TCRdb holds only the in-frame ones, with some missing. The V and J calls and clone size come from that table; D and trimming were worked out from the DNA. Of about 68,000 clones in the sample, roughly 84% are singletons; the top ten hold more than 7%. The chain couples TRBV7-2 to TRBJ2-1; D call uncertain. The material sequenced was peripheral blood. This sequence was found in a man aged 45 to 65 with active COVID-19. This CDR3 is CASSITYNEQFF. The CDR3, as DNA: TGTGCCAGCAGTATAACCTACAATGAGCAGTTCTTC.